Sequencing of this TCR beta chain was carried out in a study of cytomegalovirus exposure and HLA in healthy donors. Study-level findings and limits: It was reportedly the case that the classifier diagnosed cytomegalovirus status with high specificity and sensitivity.

To note about this clone: Its antigen is not known.

Sequencing used immunoSEQ multiplex PCR; TCRdb keeps in-frame clones, though not all of them. Among hundreds of thousands of clones, roughly 88% were seen once, and the ten largest hold 0.83%. The V segment lost 5 bases and the J segment 4 bases; nucleotides outside the gene matches: 7. The CDR3 sequence is 15 residues long. Per germline, CDR1 MGHDK and CDR2 SYGVNS. The clonotype was recovered from a woman between 18 and 29 years old in good health and CMV-seronegative. The chain carries TRBV25-1 and TRBJ2-2; 7 bases line up with TRBD2. Sequencing input: PBMCs. The CDR3 region is CASSSSGGLTGELFF. The DNA for the CDR3 is TGTGCCAGCAGTTCCTCGGGGGGACTCACCGGGGAGCTGTTTTTT.